This TCR beta chain was obtained from a study of regulatory T cells in long-lasting Graves disease. Whole-study results and caveats: Blood alone, not thyroid tissue, was studied.

Researchers made TCR beta libraries by using iRepertoire HTBI primers and running Arm-PCR on CDR3 regions. In TCRdb, the multiplex PCR reads were re-called with MiXCR into one record per CDR3 protein. The sample includes 200,000 to 250,000 distinct CDR3 sequences, around 18% of them seen just once. Concerning this clonotype: Its target is unknown.

The time point was: newly diagnosed GD, antithyroid drugs for less than 3 months. Following extraction of RNA from PBMCs, that RNA was used to make the TCR library. Patients were enrolled at an endocrinology department in Xi'an, China. EDTA tubes received nine milliliters of drawn peripheral blood. This TCR was sampled from a female donor with Graves disease. Sample: peripheral blood mononuclear cells (PBMCs), taken at new diagnosis, from a patient treated with antithyroid drugs.

The CDR3 protein is CASSLDSGSTDEQYF. The CDR3 DNA follows: TGTGCCAGCAGCTTGGATAGCGGGAGCACCGACGAGCAGTACTTC. The chain employs TRBV11-1 and TRBJ2-7, with 9 bases that match TRBD2. V dropped 3 bases and J dropped 5; count of bases not matched to a gene: 8. CDR3 size: 15 residues. Germline CDR1 SGHAT, CDR2 FQDESV (reference sequence).